This TCR beta chain was found in a study of shared clonotypes between healthy human individuals. Overall study context: The study drew on a couple of women and a few men aged 18 to 49 as donors. The plates for each donor numbered three CD4 naive, three CD4 memory, two CD8 naive and one CD8 memory.

Measured with immunoSEQ multiplex PCR; TCRdb has only the in-frame clones, and not every one. The repertoire holds about 1.5 million clones, with about 98% as singletons. There are 17 residues in the CDR3. V shed 3 bases, J shed 0 bases, and the junction held 7 bases outside the gene matches. From germline, CDR1 is MDHEN and CDR2 SYDVKM. Specimen: naive CD4+ T cells sorted from blood. Subset specified: CD45RA+ positively selected. This TCR came from a man aged 30 to 39 in good health. The chain combines TRBV28 with TRBJ2-3; 9 nucleotides line up with TRBD2. The CDR3 coding sequence is TGTGCCAGCAGTTTTCCACCTAGCGGGGTTAGCACAGATACGCAGTATTTT. It translates to CASSFPPSGVSTDTQYF. Using reference TRBV28 and TRBJ2-3 for the parts outside the CDR3, the full variable domain is DVKVTQSSRYLVKRTGEKVFLECVQDMDHENMFWYRQDPGLGLRLIYFSYDVKMKEKGDIPEGYSVSREKKERFSLILESASTNQTSMYLCASSFPPSGVSTDTQYFGPGTRLTVL.